A single sample is the source of the 23 T cell receptor beta chains below, sequenced in a study of blood T cell repertoires in COVID-19. The method was immunoSEQ multiplex PCR; TCRdb's version includes in-frame clones alone and lacks a portion of them. The table has 150,000 to 200,000 clones, around 85% seen once. The material sequenced was peripheral blood. Receptor source: a man between 45 and 60 years old who had recovered from COVID-19.

The chain employs TRBV24-1 and TRBJ2-1, with a weak D call TRBD1 (5 bases). Germline-derived CDR1 and CDR2 are KGHDR and SFDVKD. The CDR3 runs to 13 residues. V lost 5 bases and J 8 bases, leaving 12 bases between the germline ends. The chain's CDR3 is CATSAPEGDEQFF. The CDR3 DNA reads as TGTGCCACCAGTGCGCCAGAAGGGGATGAGCAGTTCTTC.

This sequence joins TRBV7-2 and TRBJ2-3; unclear D gene. Germline assignment: CDR1 SGHTA and CDR2 FQGNSA. CDR3 length: 16 amino acids. Trimming pared 6 bases from V and 5 bases from J, leaving 21 bases between. CDR3 protein: CASRKNSRTSIDTQYF. The CDR3 DNA reads TGTGCCAGCAGAAAGAATTCTAGAACGTCAATAGATACGCAGTATTTT. Supplemented by reference TRBV7-2 and TRBJ2-3, the full variable domain reads GAGVSQSPSNKVTEKGKDVELRCDPISGHTALYWYRQSLGQGLEFLIYFQGNSAPDKSGLPSDRFSAERTGGSVSTLTIQRTQQEDSAVYLCASRKNSRTSIDTQYFGPGTRLTVL.

The chain links TRBV19 to TRBJ2-1; the match to TRBD2 covers 8 bases. The germline gives CDR1 LNHDA, CDR2 SQIVND (reference sequence). Trimming cost V 8 bases and J 7 bases; bases outside gene matches: 7. The CDR3 extends over 13 amino acids. The CDR3 coding sequence is TGTGCCAGTCGAGCGGGACTAGGTAATGAGCAGTTCTTC. Its translation: CASRAGLGNEQFF.

The V call is TRBV7-9, the J call TRBJ2-1, with 11 bases fitting TRBD2. The CDR3 sequence is 15 residues long. Germline V gives CDR1 SEHNR, CDR2 FQNEAQ (reference sequence). Trimming at V came to 2 bases and at J to 9 bases, leaving 6 bases not matched to a gene. The CDR3 coding sequence is TGTGCCAGCAGCTTACTACTAGCGGGAGACCGTGAGCAGTTCTTC. Residues: CASSLLLAGDREQFF.

The chain's CDR3 is CASSLVSGDREQYF. DNA of the CDR3: TGTGCCAGCAGCTTAGTTTCGGGGGATAGAGAGCAGTACTTC. V is TRBV7-2 and J is TRBJ2-7, with D perhaps TRBD2 (6 bases). V lost 1 base to trimming and J lost 7 bases, with 14 bases between them. CDR3 size: 14 residues. Germline V gives CDR1 SGHTA, CDR2 FQGNSA.

The rearrangement links TRBV27 to TRBJ1-1; a possible D gene is TRBD1 (5 bases). Germline lookup yields CDR1 MNHEY and CDR2 SMNVEV (reference sequence). The V end lost 6 bases, the J end lost 4 bases, and 12 bases lay between the germline ends. CDR3 size: 13 residues. In DNA, the CDR3 is TGTGCCAGCAGCGTCGGGGGTGGCACTGAAGCTTTCTTT. Its protein is CASSVGGGTEAFF.

The CDR3 spells CASSNFLAFRDTQYF. The CDR3 region has the DNA TGCGCCAGCAGTAACTTCCTCGCCTTCCGGGATACGCAGTATTTT. The chain employs TRBV10-1 and TRBJ2-3; D not certain. The CDR3 length is 15 residues. V lost 5 bases, J lost 6 bases, and 18 bases lay in between. Germline CDR1 WNHNN, CDR2 SYGVQD (reference sequence).

This clone appeared a single time. This chain links TRBV9 with TRBJ2-2; tentative D call: TRBD1 (6 bases). The germline V and J ends were trimmed by 1 base and 4 bases, with 11 bases remaining between them. The V gene's germline CDR1 is SGDLS and CDR2 YYNGEE. The CDR3 covers 15 residues. The CDR3 spells CASSVNRVATGELFF. The CDR3 nucleotides read TGTGCCAGCAGCGTAAACAGGGTGGCCACCGGGGAGCTGTTTTTT.

In the case of this clone: Within the sample, other DNA sequences also encode this same CDR3. The chain recombines TRBV6-6 with TRBJ1-1; a weak D match, TRBD1 (6 bases). This CDR3 is 14 amino acids long. Germline V CDR1 and CDR2: MNHNY, SVGAGI (reference sequence). V was pared by 2 bases and J by 1 base, with 8 bases between. CDR3 coding DNA: TGTGCCAGCAGTTACGGGGGCAGGAACACTGAAGCTTTCTTT. The encoded protein is CASSYGGRNTEAFF.

This clone was recorded a few times. Other DNA sequences in the sample encode the same CDR3. The chain links TRBV5-1 to TRBJ2-3; perhaps TRBD1 as D (6 bases). Germline V lookup: CDR1 SGHRS, CDR2 YFSETQ. The germline V and J ends were trimmed by 1 base and 4 bases, with 10 bases remaining between them. The CDR3 sequence is 14 residues long. The CDR3 DNA follows: TGCGCCAGCAGCTTGTACGCAGGGGCAGATACGCAGTATTTT. This sequence encodes CASSLYAGADTQYF.

This sequence joins TRBV5-1 and TRBJ2-1; 9 bases map to TRBD1. This CDR3 contains 15 residues. V lost 5 bases and J lost 1; bases outside the gene matches: 4. CDR1 is SGHRS, CDR2 YFSETQ, per germline. Here the CDR3 DNA reads TGCGCCAGCAGGTATGGGACAGGGTCCTACAATGAGCAGTTCTTC. It translates to CASRYGTGSYNEQFF.

This clone appeared a few times. This chain uses TRBV7-6 with TRBJ2-1; 8 nucleotides align to TRBD2. Per the germline V gene, CDR1 is SGHVS and CDR2 is FNYEAQ. The CDR3 is 16 residues long. The junction had 9 bases not matched to a gene; V was cut back by 4 bases and J by 4 bases. Here the CDR3 DNA reads TGTGCCAGCAGCTCGGAAGGGACTAGAGTGTACAATGAGCAGTTCTTC. Translation gives CASSSEGTRVYNEQFF. The full variable domain, with the rest looked up from reference TRBV7-6 and TRBJ2-1, is GAGVSQSPRYKVTKRGQDVALRCDPISGHVSLYWYRQALGQGPEFLTYFNYEAQQDKSGLPNDRFSAERPEGSISTLTIQRTEQRDSAMYRCASSSEGTRVYNEQFFGPGTRLTVL.

This clone was found once. V gene TRBV20-1 combines with J gene TRBJ2-1; 13 nucleotides agree with TRBD2. The V segment lost 3 bases and the J segment 8 bases; nucleotides outside the gene matches: 16. Looked up from germline, CDR1 is DFQATT and CDR2 is SNEGSKA (reference sequence). The length of the CDR3 is 18 residues. CDR3 DNA sequence: TGCAGTGCTAGTCTCACTAGCGGGAGGGGGATCAGTGCCGATGAGCAGTTCTTC. Translation gives CSASLTSGRGISADEQFF.

This clone came up once. The J gene is TRBJ2-3, the V gene TRBV5-1; D is possibly TRBD1 (6 bases). CDR3 length equals 16 residues. V lost 5 bases and J 0 bases, leaving 16 bases between the germline ends. Germline V gene sequence: CDR1 SGHRS, CDR2 YFSETQ. CDR3: CASRLGGGGSTDTQYF. The DNA of the CDR3 is TGCGCCAGCAGACTTGGTGGGGGCGGGAGCACAGATACGCAGTATTTT.

The rearrangement joins TRBV7-3 to TRBJ2-1; 7 bases line up with TRBD1. This CDR3 has 17 amino acids. Unmatched junction bases numbered 12, after V lost 1 base and J lost 6 bases. Germline-derived CDR1 and CDR2 are SGHTA and FQGTGA. CDR3 bases: TGTGCCAGCAGCTTAATCTCTCGACAGGGTATACGCAATGAGCAGTTCTTC. Encoded protein: CASSLISRQGIRNEQFF.

The chain recombines TRBV13 with TRBJ2-7; 7 positions match TRBD2. The junction had 6 bases not matched to a gene; V was cut back by 2 bases and J by 2 bases. Per the germline V gene, CDR1 is PRHDT and CDR2 is FYEKMQ (reference sequence). The CDR3 loop spans 15 amino acids. The CDR3 is CASSLKGGGAYEQYF. The CDR3 DNA follows: TGTGCCAGCAGCTTAAAGGGCGGGGGTGCCTACGAGCAGTACTTC. Together with reference TRBV13 and TRBJ2-7, the CDR3 gives the full variable domain: AAGVIQSPRHLIKEKRETATLKCYPIPRHDTVYWYQQGPGQDPQFLISFYEKMQSDKGSIPDRFSAQQFSDYHSELNMSSLELGDSALYFCASSLKGGGAYEQYFGPGTRLTVT.

The chain employs TRBV19 and TRBJ1-2; D gene unclear. The CDR3 is 12 amino acids. Germline V gives CDR1 LNHDA, CDR2 SQIVND (reference sequence). Trimming cost V 1 base and J 8 bases, with 8 bases left between them. CDR3 loop: CASSIARGGYTF. The DNA of the CDR3 is TGTGCCAGTAGTATAGCCCGCGGGGGCTACACCTTC.

To note about this clone: An end of the junction does not agree with germline; a read error may underlie this. The chain joins TRBV12-3 or TRBV12-4 to TRBJ2-2; D unresolved. This CDR3 contains 11 residues. The CDR3 DNA is TGTGCCAGCAGTTTATACCAAAGCGTGAGTTTT. Its translation: CASSLYQSVSF.

The rearrangement joins TRBV6-2 or TRBV6-3 to TRBJ2-7; D may be TRBD1 (6 bases). The V gene lost 4 bases and the J gene lost 6 bases, with 10 bases spanning the gap. CDR3 length equals 12 residues. CDR1 is MNHEY, CDR2 SVGEGT, per germline. This CDR3 reads CASSSQGFEQYF. CDR3 coding DNA: TGTGCCAGCAGTTCTCAGGGGTTCGAGCAGTACTTC.

The rearrangement joins TRBV6-2 or TRBV6-3 to TRBJ2-5, with D perhaps TRBD2 (6 bases). Germline CDR1 MNHEY, CDR2 SVGEGT. V was trimmed by 5 bases and J by 1 base, leaving 26 bases between them. This CDR3 comprises 19 residues. The CDR3 nucleotides are TGTGCCAGCAGTCCAGGTGGACTACTCCCCGGAAAATTCCAAGAGACCCAGTACTTC. Its translation: CASSPGGLLPGKFQETQYF.

This clone was recorded only once. V gene TRBV4-1 combines with J gene TRBJ1-1, with D uncertain. The CDR3 is 13 residues long. With 5 bases removed from V and 5 bases from J, the gap between germline ends came to 12 bases. CDR1 is MGHRA and CDR2 is YSYEKL in the germline V gene. CDR3 sequence reads: CASSASTWTEAFF. CDR3 DNA: TGCGCCAGCAGCGCGTCGACTTGGACTGAAGCTTTCTTT.

The chain carries TRBV5-4 and TRBJ1-1; D is unclear. Trimming left V 0 bases short and J 11 bases short, with 14 bases between. The CDR3 is 13 amino acids. Looked up from germline, CDR1 is SGHNT and CDR2 is YYREEE (reference sequence). Here the CDR3 reads CASSLGEGVRAFF. The DNA for the CDR3 is TGTGCCAGCAGCTTGGGGGAGGGAGTCAGGGCTTTCTTT.

The rearrangement joins TRBV7-8 to TRBJ1-1; D is possibly TRBD1 (5 bases). Germline-derived CDR1 and CDR2 are SGHVS and FQNEAQ. The CDR3 extends over 13 amino acids. The V end lost 5 bases, the J end lost 1 base, and 8 bases lay between the germline ends. CDR3 nucleotides: TGTGCCAGCAGCACGCAGGGGAACACTGAAGCTTTCTTT. Amino acids: CASSTQGNTEAFF.